This T cell receptor beta chain was retrieved from a study of shared clonotypes between healthy human individuals. The CDR3 has 14 residues. V shed 6 bases and J 8 bases; nucleotides not matched to a gene: 9. The germline CDR1 and CDR2 sequences are WNHNN and SYGVQD (reference sequence). CD45RO-negative, CCR7-selected cells formed the naive CD8 fraction, which excluded terminally differentiated effector memory CD45RA+ cells. Authors' processing steps: Owing to the provision of junction-only sequences devoid of quality scores by immunoSEQ, filtering differed. Some clones are missing from TCRdb's copy, which holds only in-frame ones; the method was immunoSEQ multiplex PCR. For V, J and clone size, that table is used; D and trimming come from the DNA. The repertoire has about 2.2 million clones, 93% of them found once; the top ten carry under 2%.

The clonotype originates from a man younger than 30 in good health. Some clones in this sample may be carry-over from other donors' samples. The source material was naive CD8+ T cells from PBMCs. This rearrangement joins TRBV10-1 to TRBJ1-2; 10 bases map to TRBD1. CDR3 sequence reads: CASRVRQGAEGYTF. In DNA, the CDR3 is TGCGCCAGCAGAGTTCGACAGGGGGCAGAGGGCTACACCTTC.